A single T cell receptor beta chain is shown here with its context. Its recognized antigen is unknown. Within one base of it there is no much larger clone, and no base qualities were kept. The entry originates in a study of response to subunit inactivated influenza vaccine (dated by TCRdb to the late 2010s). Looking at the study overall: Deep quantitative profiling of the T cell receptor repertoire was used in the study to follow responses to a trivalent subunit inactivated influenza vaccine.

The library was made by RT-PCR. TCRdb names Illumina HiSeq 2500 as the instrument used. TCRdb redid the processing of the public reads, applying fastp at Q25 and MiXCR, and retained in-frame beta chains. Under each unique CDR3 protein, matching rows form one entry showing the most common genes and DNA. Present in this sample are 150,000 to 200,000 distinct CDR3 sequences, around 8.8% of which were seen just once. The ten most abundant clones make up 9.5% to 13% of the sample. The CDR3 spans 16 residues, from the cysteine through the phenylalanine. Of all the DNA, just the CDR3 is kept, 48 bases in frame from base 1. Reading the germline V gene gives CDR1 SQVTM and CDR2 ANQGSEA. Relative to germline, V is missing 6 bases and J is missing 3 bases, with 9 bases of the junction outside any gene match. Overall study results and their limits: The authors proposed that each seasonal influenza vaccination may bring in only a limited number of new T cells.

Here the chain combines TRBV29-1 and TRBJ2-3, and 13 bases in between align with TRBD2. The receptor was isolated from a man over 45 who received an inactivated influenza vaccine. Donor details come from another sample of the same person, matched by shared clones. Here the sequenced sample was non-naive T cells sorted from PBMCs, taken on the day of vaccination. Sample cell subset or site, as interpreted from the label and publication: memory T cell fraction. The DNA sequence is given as TGCAGCGTATGGAAGACTAGCGGGGGGAGGACAGATACGCAGTATTTT. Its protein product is CSVWKTSGGRTDTQYF.